The rows below give T cell receptor beta chains drawn from one sample of a study of cytomegalovirus exposure and HLA in healthy donors. Assay: immunoSEQ multiplex PCR; the TCRdb copy retains only in-frame clones and omits some. The data show about 280,000 clones, roughly 90% seen once. Sample: PBMCs. The receptor set was obtained from a woman younger than 30 in good health and CMV-seronegative. Both conserved end residues are part of each CDR3. A D gene is named only where the DNA matches it firmly. The size of a clone is reported for some rows only, either as once, few or many, or as a class for expanded clones.

NA	NA	TRBV9	TRBJ2-7	TGTGCCAGCAGCGTTACCTGGGGAGCTTCCTACGAGCAGTACTTC	CASSVTWGASYEQYF
TRBD1	NA	TRBV5-6	TRBJ2-7	TGTGCCAGCAGTCTGCCCCGACAGGGCAGCCGATACGAGCAGTACTTC	CASSLPRQGSRYEQYF
TRBD1	NA	TRBV7-9	TRBJ1-2	TGTGCCAGCAGCTTCCGGGACAGGGGAAACTATGGCTACACCTTC	CASSFRDRGNYGYTF
NA	NA	TRBV11-2	TRBJ1-1	TGTGCCAGCAGCCTGCTAGGGACATTGAACACTGAAGCTTTCTTT	CASSLLGTLNTEAFF
NA	NA	TRBV11-1	TRBJ1-2	TGTGCCAGCAGCCCCGGGTCAACAAGCTATGGCTACACCTTC	CASSPGSTSYGYTF
TRBD1	NA	TRBV7-2	TRBJ1-5	TGTGCCAGCAGCGCCCGACAGGGTAGTCAGCCCCAGCATTTT	CASSARQGSQPQHF
TRBD2	NA	TRBV27	TRBJ2-7	TGTGCCAGCAGTTTGGCTAGCGGGTACGCCTACGAGCAGTACTTC	CASSLASGYAYEQYF
NA	few	TRBV6-6	TRBJ1-5	TGTGCCAGCAGCTATAGGGACACCTATCAGCCCCAGCATTTT	CASSYRDTYQPQHF
NA	NA	TRBV18	TRBJ1-5	TGTGCCAGCTCAGGAGGGGTGGCGGAACGGGCAGGTCAGCCCCAGCATTTT	CASSGGVAERAGQPQHF
TRBD2	once	TRBV5-1	TRBJ2-1	TGCGCCAGCAGACCGAGACCGGGACTAGCCCTACCTACCTACAATGAGCAGTTCTTC	CASRPRPGLALPTYNEQFF
NA	NA	TRBV19	TRBJ1-3	TGTGCCAGTACTTTCACGGGTTCTGGAAACACCATATATTTT	CASTFTGSGNTIYF
NA	NA	TRBV6-1	TRBJ2-1	TGTGCCAGCAGTTCTACCCGGGATAAGCAGTTCTTC	CASSSTRDKQFF
TRBD1	NA	TRBV7-6	TRBJ1-2	TGTGCCAGCAGCGCCCTCGGAGGGGGCGGTGGCTACACCTTC	CASSALGGGGGYTF
NA	NA	TRBV6-1	TRBJ1-2	TGTGCCAGCAGTCAGGGGTATGGCTACACCTTC	CASSQGYGYTF
TRBD2	NA	TRBV5-6	TRBJ2-3	TGTGCCAGCAGCTTGGTGAGACTAGCGGGAGGGCCTGAAGATACGCAGTATTTT	CASSLVRLAGGPEDTQYF
NA	NA	TRBV2	TRBJ2-1	TGTGCCAGCAGTGACACCGGGACTGGAATCAATGAGCAGTTCTTC	CASSDTGTGINEQFF
NA	NA	TRBV9	TRBJ2-2	TGTGCCAGCAGCGTAGGGGGCCTGGGACCTTCGGGGGCCGGGGAGCTGTTTTTT	CASSVGGLGPSGAGELFF
NA	NA	TRBV11-2	TRBJ2-1	TGTGCCAGCAGCAAACTTAGCGGATACAATGAGCAGTTCTTC	CASSKLSGYNEQFF
TRBD1	NA	TRBV6-1	TRBJ2-7	TGTGCCAGCAGTGACGCAGGGGGCTTTCGTCTAGCAGAAACCTACGAGCAGTACTTC	CASSDAGGFRLAETYEQYF
NA	NA	TRBV5-1	TRBJ1-6	TGCGCCAGCAGCCCCCGGGGAGGAAGCTCCTATAATTCACCCCTCCACTTT	CASSPRGGSSYNSPLHF
NA	NA	TRBV6-5	TRBJ2-5	TGTGCCAGCAGACCTAGCGCGCAAGAGACCCAGTACTTC	CASRPSAQETQYF
NA	NA	TRBV7-3	TRBJ1-1	TGTGCCAGCAGCTTAGTGGCCTTAGCGAACACTGAAGCTTTCTTT	CASSLVALANTEAFF
NA	NA	TRBV6-5	TRBJ1-4	TGTGCCAGCCGGGCGGGGGATTGGGGGGGGGAAAAACTGTTTTTT	CASRAGDWGGEKLFF
NA	NA	TRBV20-1	TRBJ1-2	TGCAGTGCTGAGTCGGGCTATGGCTACACCTTC	CSAESGYGYTF
TRBD1	NA	TRBV28	TRBJ2-7	TGTGCCAGCAGCCGGACAGGGATCTCCTACGAGCAGTACTTC	CASSRTGISYEQYF
TRBD2	NA	TRBV27	TRBJ2-1	TGTGCCAGCAAGAAGCGGGAGTTGAGTAATGAGCAGTTCTTC	CASKKRELSNEQFF
NA	NA	TRBV4-1	TRBJ2-1	TGCGCCAGCAGCGGAGAAGCGGGCATCTACAATGAGCAGTTCTTC	CASSGEAGIYNEQFF
NA	NA	TRBV15	TRBJ2-7	TGTGCCACCAGCAGTACGAGGGAGGCCCTCTCCTACGAGCAGTACTTC	CATSSTREALSYEQYF
TRBD2	NA	TRBV6-5	TRBJ2-5	TGTGCCAGCAGGTGGACTAGCGGGTTACAAGAGACCCAGTACTTC	CASRWTSGLQETQYF
TRBD2	NA	TRBV29-1	TRBJ2-3	TGCAGCGTCGGGACTAGGCTAACAGATACGCAGTATTTT	CSVGTRLTDTQYF
NA	NA	TRBV5-1	TRBJ1-1	TGCGCCAGCAGCTTACAGGGAGACCCGCTTGAGGCTTTCTTT	CASSLQGDPLEAFF
NA	NA	TRBV6-5	TRBJ2-7	TGTGCCAGCAGTTACACCAAACAGGGTTCCGAGCAGTACTTC	CASSYTKQGSEQYF
TRBD2	NA	TRBV28	TRBJ2-7	TGTGCCAGCAGCCAGTTTGCGGGAGCTTACGAGCAGTACTTC	CASSQFAGAYEQYF
TRBD1	few	TRBV5-1	TRBJ1-2	TGCGCCAGCAGTGGGACAGGCCCCTATGGCTACACCTTC	CASSGTGPYGYTF
NA	NA	TRBV28	TRBJ2-7	TGTGCCAGCACTCGAAGTGCTGGCGCGGTGCAGTACTTC	CASTRSAGAVQYF
TRBD1	NA	TRBV29-1	TRBJ1-1	TGCAGCCACGGGGAGGGACAGGGGACCGCTGAAGCTTTCTTT	CSHGEGQGTAEAFF
TRBD2	NA	TRBV27	TRBJ2-6	TGTGCCAGCAGTTTATATGCGGGAGGGGTCTCTGGGGCCAACGTCCTGACTTTC	CASSLYAGGVSGANVLTF
TRBD1	NA	TRBV9	TRBJ2-3	TGTGCCAGCAGCGTGGGGGGACAGGGGGGAACAGATACGCAGTATTTT	CASSVGGQGGTDTQYF
TRBD2	NA	TRBV27	TRBJ2-1	TGTGCCAGCACAAGCGGGGGAGGGCGCTACAATGAGCAGTTCTTC	CASTSGGGRYNEQFF
NA	NA	TRBV6-5	TRBJ1-1	TGTGCCAGCAGTTACGTGGCGGGGGAAGCTTTCTTT	CASSYVAGEAFF
NA	NA	TRBV4-1	TRBJ2-2	TGCGCCAGCAGCCAACCAATGAACACCGGGGAGCTGTTTTTT	CASSQPMNTGELFF
TRBD1	few	TRBV4-1	TRBJ2-7	TGCGCCAGCAGCCTCCGGGACAGGGGCCACGAGCAGTACTTC	CASSLRDRGHEQYF
NA	NA	TRBV28	TRBJ1-4	TGTGCCAGCAGCCGACAGCGCTCTAATGAAAAACTGTTTTTT	CASSRQRSNEKLFF
TRBD2	NA	TRBV29-1	TRBJ2-7	TGCAGCGTTCGGCTGGCGGGAGGCCTAACCTACGAGCAGTACTTC	CSVRLAGGLTYEQYF
NA	NA	TRBV5-1	TRBJ2-7	TGCGCCAGCAGCTTGGATGGCAGGGGATACGAGCAGTACTTC	CASSLDGRGYEQYF
TRBD2	NA	TRBV29-1	TRBJ2-3	TGCAGCGCCCGAGTAGCGGGGCTCACAGATACGCAGTATTTT	CSARVAGLTDTQYF
NA	NA	TRBV9	TRBJ2-4	TGTGCCAGCAGCGGCGGGACAGTTGGAAACATTCAGTACTTC	CASSGGTVGNIQYF
TRBD2	NA	TRBV30	TRBJ2-7	TGTGCCTGGAGTCCCTTCGGGGCGGGAGTGTACGAGCAGTACTTC	CAWSPFGAGVYEQYF
TRBD1	NA	TRBV7-6	TRBJ1-6	TGTGCCAGCAGCCCCTGGGACAGCGATAATTCACCCCTCCACTTT	CASSPWDSDNSPLHF
TRBD2	NA	TRBV18	TRBJ2-7	TGTGCCAGCTCACCTGGACTAACGGGGGGCGAGCAGTACTTC	CASSPGLTGGEQYF
TRBD1	NA	TRBV4-3	TRBJ2-1	TGCGCCAGCAGCCAAGTAGGGACAGGGAGGGTCAATGAGCAGTTCTTC	CASSQVGTGRVNEQFF
NA	NA	TRBV6-5	TRBJ2-5	TGTGCCAGCAGTTACGACATCCAAGAGACCCAGTACTTC	CASSYDIQETQYF